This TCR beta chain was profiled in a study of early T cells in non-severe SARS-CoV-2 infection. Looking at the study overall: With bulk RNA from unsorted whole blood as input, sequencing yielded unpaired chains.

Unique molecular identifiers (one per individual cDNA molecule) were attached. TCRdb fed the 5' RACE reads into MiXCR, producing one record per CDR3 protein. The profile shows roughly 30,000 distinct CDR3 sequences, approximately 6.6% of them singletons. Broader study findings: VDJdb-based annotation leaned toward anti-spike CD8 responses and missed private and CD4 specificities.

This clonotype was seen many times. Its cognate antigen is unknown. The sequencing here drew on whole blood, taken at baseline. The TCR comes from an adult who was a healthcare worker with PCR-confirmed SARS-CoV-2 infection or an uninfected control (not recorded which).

The CDR3 loop reads CASSSPRTSSETQYF. The CDR3 nucleotides are TGTGCCAGCAGTTCCCCTCGGACTAGCTCGGAGACCCAGTACTTC. The chain links TRBV28 to TRBJ2-5; 8 positions agree with TRBD2. V trimming: 4 bases; J trimming: 5 bases; junction bases outside the gene matches: 9. In germline, CDR1 is MDHEN, CDR2 SYDVKM. The CDR3 is made up of 15 amino acids.